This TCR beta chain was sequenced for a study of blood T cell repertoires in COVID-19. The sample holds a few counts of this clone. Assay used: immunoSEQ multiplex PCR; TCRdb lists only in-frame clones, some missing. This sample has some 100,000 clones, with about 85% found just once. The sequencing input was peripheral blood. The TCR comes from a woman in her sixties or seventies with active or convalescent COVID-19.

The CDR3: CASSSSHGQPEAFF. The CDR3 nucleotides are TGTGCCAGCAGTTCTTCCCACGGACAACCTGAAGCTTTCTTT. The V call is TRBV6-5, the J call TRBJ1-1, with D possibly being TRBD1 (5 bases). Germline values: CDR1 MNHEY, CDR2 SVGAGI. The CDR3 runs to 14 residues. Deletions cut 4 bases from V and 6 bases from J, with 15 bases between.